These 7 T cell receptor beta chains were all obtained from the same sample, sequenced in a study of cytomegalovirus exposure and HLA in healthy donors. The primer mix had 60 Vbeta and 13 Jbeta primers. Sequencing used immunoSEQ multiplex PCR; TCRdb keeps in-frame clones, though not all of them. Of some 180,000 clones listed, approximately 78% are singletons. The sample consisted of PBMCs. The receptors stem from a woman between 18 and 29 years old in good health and CMV-seronegative.

This chain uses TRBV7-8 with TRBJ1-4; D call uncertain. Germline V gene lookup returns CDR1 SGHVS and CDR2 FQNEAQ. V was cut by 5 bases and J by 6 bases, with 16 bases left in between. The CDR3 runs to 15 residues. DNA of the CDR3: TGTGCCAGCAGCCGAGGGAGGGCTGGCGATGAAAAACTGTTTTTT. The encoded protein is CASSRGRAGDEKLFF.

V gene TRBV6-5 combines with J gene TRBJ1-6; D is unclear. V was pared by 2 bases and J by 2 bases, with 10 bases between. Germline V gene lookup returns CDR1 MNHEY and CDR2 SVGAGI. This CDR3 is 16 amino acids long. DNA of the CDR3: TGTGCCAGCAGTTACCGGGGAAAGGCCTATAATTCACCCCTCCACTTT. Its protein product is CASSYRGKAYNSPLHF.

The chain employs TRBV6-5 and TRBJ1-2, with 7 bases lining up with TRBD1. V shed 6 bases, J shed 10 bases, and the junction held 8 bases outside the gene matches. The length of the CDR3 is 12 residues. The germline CDR1 and CDR2 sequences are MNHEY and SVGAGI. DNA of the CDR3: TGTGCCAGCAGGTCTCAGGGGGACGCCTACACCTTC. It codes for CASRSQGDAYTF.

The CDR3 loop reads CASSLGISDTQYF. CDR3 DNA: TGCGCCAGCAGCTTGGGAATCAGTGATACGCAGTATTTT. The chain joins TRBV5-1 to TRBJ2-3, with D unresolved. CDR1 is SGHRS and CDR2 is YFSETQ in the germline V gene. There are 13 residues in the CDR3. With 0 bases removed from V and 6 bases from J, the gap between germline ends came to 8 bases.

The chain couples TRBV19 to TRBJ2-7; D is perhaps TRBD2 (6 bases). This CDR3 has 19 amino acids. The V end lost 1 base, the J end lost 10 bases, and 32 bases lay between the germline ends. Germline V gives CDR1 LNHDA, CDR2 SQIVND (reference sequence). The CDR3 protein is CASSIVAEKTTSYERLQYF. DNA for the CDR3: TGTGCCAGTAGTATAGTAGCGGAAAAAACCACATCCTACGAGCGGTTACAGTACTTC.

This chain uses TRBV10-1 with TRBJ2-1, with D unresolved. Per the germline V gene, CDR1 is WNHNN and CDR2 is SYGVQD (reference sequence). CDR3 length equals 12 residues. V dropped 4 bases and J dropped 7 bases, with 8 bases sitting between them. The CDR3 protein is CASSGSGNEQFF. The DNA for the CDR3 is TGCGCCAGCAGTGGATCCGGGAATGAGCAGTTCTTC.

This rearrangement joins TRBV5-4 to TRBJ1-5; D is ambiguous. The CDR3 has 14 residues. The germline gives CDR1 SGHNT, CDR2 YYREEE (reference sequence). Trimming removed 2 bases from V and 4 bases from J, with 10 bases in between. The CDR3 nucleotides are TGTGCCAGCAGCTTCGGGTCGGTGAATCAGCCCCAGCATTTT. Translating gives CASSFGSVNQPQHF.